This TCR beta chain appears in the sequencing data of a study of immune cell composition in non-small cell lung cancer. Whole-study context: Lung adenocarcinoma or squamous carcinoma made up most tumours.

The CDR3 covers 14 residues. The germline V gene encodes CDR1 SNHLY and CDR2 FYNNEI. V lost 4 bases to trimming and J lost 3 bases; unmatched junction nucleotides: 5. Assay: immunoSEQ multiplex PCR; the TCRdb copy retains only in-frame clones and omits some. Of thousands of clones in the sample, 65% to 85% were seen once. On this clone itself: Its antigen is unknown.

Notes on the study in general: Lung squamous cell carcinoma tumours had significantly higher top 10 clone scores and productive clonality than lung adenocarcinoma. In adenocarcinoma, maximal tumour-associated clone frequency tracked TIL tumour reactivity.

The genes are TRBV2 and TRBJ1-2; 7 positions agree with TRBD1. The sample taken for sequencing was lung tumor tissue. The sequence was collected from a human donor with non-small cell lung cancer. The CDR3 nucleotides are TGTGCCAGCAGTGGGTTCACAGGGGACTATGGCTACACCTTC. The encoded protein is CASSGFTGDYGYTF.